These 8 T cell receptor beta chains share one sample of origin, sequenced in a study of response to subunit inactivated influenza vaccine. TCRdb re-derived calls from the RT-PCR reads in MiXCR, one entry per CDR3 protein. The table lists some 640,000 distinct CDR3 sequences, around 14% of them singletons, with 6.5% to 8.5% in the top ten. Sequences were derived from PBMCs from blood, sampled about 14 days before vaccination. All receptors come from a man in his fifties who received an inactivated influenza vaccine.

This sequence joins TRBV6-1 and TRBJ1-2; D is unresolved. The CDR3 contains 15 residues. Between the trimmed V and J ends, which lost 0 bases and 6 bases, there was a span of 14 bases. Germline CDR1 MNHNS, CDR2 SASEGT. The CDR3 reads CASSEALRRVDGYTF. DNA for the CDR3: TGTGCCAGCAGTGAAGCGCTTCGAAGGGTGGATGGCTACACCTTC.

The CDR3 is CASSLAAAGVEQFF. The CDR3 nucleotides are TGTGCCAGCAGCTTAGCCGCCGCGGGAGTTGAGCAGTTCTTC. V gene TRBV7-2 combines with J gene TRBJ2-1; 7 positions match TRBD2. The CDR3 consists of 14 residues. In germline, CDR1 is SGHTA, CDR2 FQGNSA. The V segment lost 0 bases and the J segment 9 bases; nucleotides outside the gene matches: 5.

The V call is TRBV28, the J call TRBJ2-5, with 12 bases identical to TRBD1. The CDR3 is 16 residues long. The J segment lost 5 bases and the V segment lost 4 bases, leaving 8 bases of the junction unmatched. The germline V gene has CDR1 MDHEN and CDR2 SYDVKM. CDR3 sequence reads: CASSSGTGGLRETQYF. In DNA, the CDR3 is TGTGCCAGCAGTTCGGGGACAGGGGGCTTGAGGGAGACCCAGTACTTC.

This clonotype has more than one count but fewer than ten. CDR3 sequence reads: CASSHLAGTTDTQYF. The DNA for the CDR3 is TGCGCCAGCAGCCACCTAGCGGGGACAACAGATACGCAGTATTTT. The chain employs TRBV4-1 and TRBJ2-3; 9 positions match TRBD2. V shed 3 bases and J 3 bases; nucleotides not matched to a gene: 4. The CDR3 is 15 residues long. Germline V gene lookup returns CDR1 MGHRA and CDR2 YSYEKL.

Points on this clonotype: A junction boundary mismatches the germline segment, possibly from a read error. V and J are TRBV12-3 or TRBV12-4 and TRBJ1-2; D gene uncertain. The CDR3 is 15 amino acids. The DNA for the CDR3 is TGTGCCAGCAGTTTATTGGGGTCCCATGAATATGGCTACATCTTC. Residues: CASSLLGSHEYGYIF.

This clonotype was seen ten or more times. J is TRBJ1-3 and V is TRBV12-3 or TRBV12-4; D gene unclear. V gave up 5 bases and J gave up 4 bases, with 12 bases separating them. The CDR3 contains 14 residues. The CDR3 protein is CASSLSGRGNTIYF. The CDR3 DNA reads TGTGCCAGCAGTCTATCGGGGAGAGGAAACACCATATATTTT.

V gene TRBV9 combines with J gene TRBJ2-1; 10 bases are a match to TRBD2. V lost 3 bases and J lost 7; bases outside the gene matches: 4. Looked up from germline, CDR1 is SGDLS and CDR2 is YYNGEE. The CDR3 is 14 residues long. CDR3: CASSGGLARNEQFF. The CDR3 nucleotides are TGTGCCAGCAGCGGGGGACTAGCGAGGAATGAGCAGTTCTTC.

This clonotype has just a few counts. The gene calls are TRBV29-1 and TRBJ2-3; 8 nucleotides agree with TRBD1. The CDR3 loop spans 14 amino acids. Losses at the gene ends were 5 bases for V and 4 bases for J; bases not matched to a gene: 8. Germline CDR1 and CDR2: SQVTM and ANQGSEA. The CDR3: CSVLRTGIADTQYF. CDR3 in DNA: TGCAGCGTTTTGAGGACAGGGATTGCAGATACGCAGTATTTT.